Below, 29 T cell receptor beta chains from the same sample are listed, as sequenced in a study of T cell responses to AZD1222 COVID-19 vaccine. The repertoire was sequenced with immunoSEQ multiplex PCR; TCRdb's copy has only in-frame clones and lacks some. This table lists some 150,000 clones. Sequenced sample: peripheral blood. The receptor set was obtained from an adult in good health.

The rearrangement joins TRBV29-1 to TRBJ1-2; D perhaps matches TRBD1 (5 bases). V shed 4 bases and J shed 2 bases, with 8 bases lying between them. Germline CDR1 reads SQVTM; CDR2 reads ANQGSEA. The CDR3 has 12 amino acids. The CDR3 region is CSVGSGNYGYTF. In DNA, the CDR3 is TGCAGCGTTGGGTCAGGGAACTATGGCTACACCTTC.

This chain connects TRBV19 to TRBJ1-5; perhaps TRBD1 as D (5 bases). CDR1 and CDR2 (germline): LNHDA, SQIVND (reference sequence). The V and J ends lost 6 bases and 4 bases respectively, with 16 bases between them. The CDR3 totals 15 residues. CDR3 sequence reads: CASRPLLGGNQPQHF. The CDR3 bases are TGTGCCAGTAGACCTTTATTGGGGGGGAATCAGCCCCAGCATTTT.

The chain combines TRBV19 with TRBJ2-4; a possible D gene is TRBD1 (5 bases). CDR3 length: 15 residues. Germline lookup yields CDR1 LNHDA and CDR2 SQIVND (reference sequence). V dropped 3 bases and J dropped 0 bases, with 9 bases sitting between them. CDR3 sequence (DNA): TGTGCCAGTAGTATGGGGCAGGGAGCCAAAAACATTCAGTACTTC. Translated, it gives CASSMGQGAKNIQYF. Based on the CDR3 plus reference TRBV19 and TRBJ2-4, the full variable domain is DGGITQSPKYLFRKEGQNVTLSCEQNLNHDAMYWYRQDPGQGLRLIYYSQIVNDFQKGDIAEGYSVSREKKESFPLTVTSAQKNPTAFYLCASSMGQGAKNIQYFGAGTRLSVL.

The V gene is TRBV5-6, the J gene TRBJ1-1; D remains ambiguous. CDR1 SGHDT and CDR2 YYEEEE come from the germline V gene. CDR3 size: 13 residues. Trimming shortened V by 4 bases and J by 4 bases, and 11 bases separated the two germline ends. The CDR3 nucleotides are TGTGCCAGCAGCCAAGGGTCGGGCACTGAAGCTTTCTTT. Residues: CASSQGSGTEAFF.

The chain employs TRBV7-8 and TRBJ1-3; TRBD1 agrees at 8 bases. The CDR3 runs to 15 residues. The V gene's germline CDR1 is SGHVS and CDR2 FQNEAQ. Unmatched junction bases numbered 5, after V lost 3 bases and J lost 4 bases. CDR3 amino acids: CASSLDRVGGNTIYF. DNA for the CDR3: TGTGCCAGCAGCTTGGACAGGGTGGGAGGAAACACCATATATTTT.

The chain uses TRBV6-5 and TRBJ2-2; D call uncertain. The CDR3 is 14 residues long. Germline V lookup: CDR1 MNHEY, CDR2 SVGAGI. V was shortened by 2 bases and J by 2 bases, with 6 bases between the two germline ends. The CDR3 spells CASSYGRNTGELFF. The CDR3 DNA reads as TGTGCCAGCAGTTACGGCAGAAACACCGGGGAGCTGTTTTTT.

The V call is TRBV5-6, the J call TRBJ1-1; D possibly corresponds to TRBD1 (6 bases). Trimming left V 4 bases short and J 4 bases short, with 20 bases between. The germline V gene has CDR1 SGHDT and CDR2 YYEEEE. The CDR3 covers 16 residues. CDR3 coding DNA: TGTGCCAGCAGCCAGGGGTTTCTTTATTTACGCACTGAAGCTTTCTTT. Translation gives CASSQGFLYLRTEAFF.

V usage is TRBV7-8 and J usage is TRBJ2-1; tentative D call: TRBD2 (6 bases). Germline CDR1 reads SGHVS; CDR2 reads FQNEAQ. V was trimmed by 5 bases and J by 8 bases, leaving 19 bases between them. This CDR3 is built from 15 residues. Here the CDR3 reads CASSAPATTRDEQFF. The CDR3 DNA follows: TGTGCCAGCAGCGCCCCAGCCACGACTAGGGATGAGCAGTTCTTC.

This sequence joins TRBV3-1 (or the pseudogene TRBV3-2) and TRBJ1-6, with D unresolved. This CDR3 contains 15 residues. Germline CDR1 LGHDT, CDR2 YNNKEL (reference sequence). V lost 1 base and J lost 10, with 14 bases in between. In DNA form, the CDR3 reads TGTGCCAGCAGCCAAGGGAGCGGGTTAGGGTCACCCCTCCACTTT. Protein product: CASSQGSGLGSPLHF.

As for this clone: This sample includes further DNA sequences coding for the same CDR3. This chain uses TRBV14 with TRBJ2-3; 7 bases are shared with TRBD1. Germline V CDR1 and CDR2: SGHDN, FVKESK. The CDR3 length is 16 residues. V was clipped by 1 base and J by 0 bases; unmatched bases: 4. CDR3 bases: TGTGCCAGCAGCCAAGTCGGGACAGCTAGCACAGATACGCAGTATTTT. This codes for CASSQVGTASTDTQYF. The whole variable domain, remainder taken from reference TRBV14 and TRBJ2-3, is EAGVTQFPSHSVIEKGQTVTLRCDPISGHDNLYWYRRVMGKEIKFLLHFVKESKQDESGMPNNRFLAERTGGTYSTLKVQPAELEDSGVYFCASSQVGTASTDTQYFGPGTRLTVL.

V gene TRBV3-1 (or the pseudogene TRBV3-2) combines with J gene TRBJ1-6, with 8 positions matching TRBD1. Germline values: CDR1 LGHDT, CDR2 YNNKEL (reference sequence). The CDR3 length is 13 residues. The V segment lost 4 bases and the J segment 11 bases; nucleotides outside the gene matches: 4. CDR3 DNA: TGTGCCAGCAGCCTACGGACAGGGCCACCCCTCCACTTT. Its protein product is CASSLRTGPPLHF.

The V and J genes are TRBV9 and TRBJ2-5, with TRBD2 identical over 10 bases. The CDR3 totals 16 residues. With V trimmed by 4 bases and J by 5 bases, 11 bases remained unmatched. Germline assignment: CDR1 SGDLS and CDR2 YYNGEE. The CDR3 here is CASSTRSGGAVETQYF. CDR3 sequence (DNA): TGTGCCAGCAGCACTAGAAGCGGGGGGGCTGTTGAGACCCAGTACTTC.

This sequence joins TRBV12-3 or TRBV12-4 and TRBJ1-1; the D is unclear. V lost 2 bases, J lost 7 bases, and 11 bases lay in between. CDR3 length equals 13 residues. The CDR3 coding sequence is TGTGCCAGCAGTTTAAGTACCTCCCGTGAAGCTTTCTTT. Amino acids: CASSLSTSREAFF.

The chain employs TRBV19 and TRBJ2-7; 9 nucleotides match TRBD1. The J segment lost 7 bases and the V segment lost 11 bases, leaving 12 bases of the junction unmatched. Germline lookup yields CDR1 LNHDA and CDR2 SQIVND (reference sequence). This CDR3 has 13 amino acids. For the CDR3, the DNA is TGTGCCCCCAAGACAGGGGGTCAAAGGGAGCAGTACTTC. Translated: CAPKTGGQREQYF.

V usage is TRBV2 and J usage is TRBJ1-4; no clear D gene. This CDR3 comprises 14 residues. Trimming pared 4 bases from V and 0 bases from J, leaving 6 bases between. The V gene's germline CDR1 is SNHLY and CDR2 FYNNEI. Here the CDR3 reads CASSVHATNEKLFF. CDR3 DNA: TGTGCCAGCAGTGTCCATGCAACTAATGAAAAACTGTTTTTT.

This chain links TRBV6-1 with TRBJ1-5, with 8 bases identical to TRBD1. Per the germline V gene, CDR1 is MNHNS and CDR2 is SASEGT. CDR3 length: 17 residues. Losses at the gene ends were 4 bases for V and 0 bases for J; bases not matched to a gene: 8. The CDR3 sequence is CASSGAGGLSSNQPQHF. The CDR3 DNA follows: TGTGCCAGCAGTGGTGCAGGGGGCTTGAGTAGCAATCAGCCCCAGCATTTT.

This chain joins TRBV5-6 and TRBJ1-1, with TRBD1 identical over 7 bases. Germline loops: CDR1 SGHDT, CDR2 YYEEEE. Trimming at V came to 2 bases and at J to 7 bases, leaving 17 bases not matched to a gene. The length of the CDR3 is 17 residues. For the CDR3, the DNA is TGTGCCAGCAGCTTATTCGATGGCGCAGGGGGGGTCGGTGAAGCTTTCTTT. Translating it yields CASSLFDGAGGVGEAFF.

The rearrangement links TRBV18 to TRBJ1-3, with D uncertain. CDR1 is KGHSH, CDR2 LQKENI, per germline. The CDR3 length is 15 residues. Deletions cut 5 bases from V and 0 bases from J, with 11 bases between. CDR3 bases: TGTGCCAGCTCAGGTGACGGAAGCTCTGGAAACACCATATATTTT. Residues: CASSGDGSSGNTIYF.

V is TRBV5-6 and J is TRBJ2-6; a weak D match, TRBD2 (6 bases). Trimming shortened V by 7 bases and J by 2 bases, and 10 bases separated the two germline ends. Looked up from germline, CDR1 is SGHDT and CDR2 is YYEEEE. The CDR3 consists of 14 residues. CDR3 sequence (DNA): TGTGCCAGCCAGGCGGGGCCTGGGGCCAACGTCCTGACTTTC. Its translation: CASQAGPGANVLTF.

The chain combines TRBV7-9 with TRBJ1-3; D possibly corresponds to TRBD1 (5 bases). The CDR3 consists of 14 residues. Looked up from germline, CDR1 is SEHNR and CDR2 is FQNEAQ (reference sequence). With 4 bases removed from V and 2 bases from J, the gap between germline ends came to 9 bases. This CDR3 is CASSSGGTGNTIYF. The CDR3, as DNA: TGTGCCAGCAGCTCGGGGGGTACTGGAAACACCATATATTTT.

The chain employs TRBV6-1 and TRBJ2-1; 12 bases match TRBD2. J gave up 8 bases and V 1 base, and 9 bases lay outside the gene matches. The CDR3 length is 17 residues. Germline V gene lookup returns CDR1 MNHNS and CDR2 SASEGT. CDR3 sequence reads: CASSEGFRLAGDDEQFF. The CDR3, as DNA: TGTGCCAGCAGTGAAGGGTTCCGACTAGCGGGGGACGATGAGCAGTTCTTC.

The chain couples TRBV6-2 or TRBV6-3 to TRBJ2-7, with a possible D match to TRBD1 (6 bases). With 6 bases removed from V and 0 bases from J, the gap between germline ends came to 9 bases. From germline, CDR1 is MNHEY and CDR2 SVGEGT. This CDR3 has 13 residues. For the CDR3, the DNA is TGTGCCAGCAGCCGACAGGCCTCCTACGAGCAGTACTTC. This sequence encodes CASSRQASYEQYF.

The genes are TRBV11-1 and TRBJ2-7; 7 nucleotides line up with TRBD2. CDR3 length: 15 residues. Germline V lookup: CDR1 SGHAT, CDR2 FQDESV (reference sequence). V gave up 3 bases and J gave up 4 bases; unmatched junction bases: 9. The CDR3 sequence is CASSFLRGSLYEQYF. The CDR3 DNA reads as TGTGCCAGCAGCTTTTTGCGGGGGAGTCTGTACGAGCAGTACTTC.

V and J are TRBV15 and TRBJ1-5, with D unresolved. The V gene lost 0 bases and the J gene lost 6 bases, with 6 bases spanning the gap. The CDR3 consists of 13 residues. Germline V CDR1 and CDR2: LNHNV, YYDKDF (reference sequence). DNA for the CDR3: TGTGCCACCAGCAGAGATTACGGTCAGCCCCAGCATTTT. Translating gives CATSRDYGQPQHF.

This chain uses TRBV5-6 with TRBJ2-7; D perhaps matches TRBD1 (6 bases). CDR3 length: 13 residues. The V end lost 4 bases, the J end lost 1 base, and 9 bases lay between the germline ends. Looked up from germline, CDR1 is SGHDT and CDR2 is YYEEEE. The CDR3 DNA sequence: TGTGCCAGCAGCGCCGGACAGTCCTACGAGCAGTACTTC. Encoded protein: CASSAGQSYEQYF.

The chain uses TRBV19 and TRBJ1-1, with D uncertain. V was pared by 6 bases and J by 2 bases, with 13 bases between. This CDR3 has 14 residues. Germline V CDR1 and CDR2: LNHDA, SQIVND (reference sequence). The CDR3 coding sequence is TGTGCCAGTAGCACGATCCCGGTCAACACTGAAGCTTTCTTT. It yields the protein CASSTIPVNTEAFF.

The chain recombines TRBV2 with TRBJ1-1; D remains ambiguous. The CDR3 is 14 residues long. V lost 6 bases to trimming and J lost 0 bases, with 11 bases between them. Germline CDR1 reads SNHLY; CDR2 reads FYNNEI. CDR3 bases: TGTGCCAGCAGACCAGGACTGATGAACACTGAAGCTTTCTTT. It yields the protein CASRPGLMNTEAFF.

The V gene is TRBV30, the J gene TRBJ1-2, with no clear D. The CDR3 totals 13 residues. Per the germline V gene, CDR1 is GTSNPN and CDR2 is SVGIG (reference sequence). Trimming removed 3 bases at V and 7 bases at J, with 15 bases between. CDR3 residues: CAWSYTGESGYTF. The CDR3 DNA reads as TGTGCCTGGAGCTATACCGGGGAGAGTGGCTACACCTTC.

This rearrangement joins TRBV3-1 (or the pseudogene TRBV3-2) to TRBJ2-3; a possible D gene is TRBD2 (6 bases). Between the trimmed V and J ends, which lost 2 bases and 4 bases, there was a span of 16 bases. The CDR3 is 16 residues long. The V gene's germline CDR1 is LGHDT and CDR2 YNNKEL (reference sequence). The CDR3 loop is CASSQIAGPNPDTQYF. CDR3 coding DNA: TGTGCCAGCAGCCAAATTGCGGGGCCTAACCCAGATACGCAGTATTTT.